A selection of T cell receptor beta chains follows, all from one sample in a study of Ad26.COV2.S vaccination and SARS-CoV-2 variants. Sequencing used immunoSEQ multiplex PCR; TCRdb keeps in-frame clones, though not all of them. Of some 480,000 clones in the sample, roughly nine tenths were seen once. The sample was peripheral blood, taken in a trial of Ad26.COV2.S vaccine versus placebo. All receptors come from a person aged 18-60 years who received the Ad26.COV2.S COVID-19 vaccine or a placebo. The CDR3 runs from the conserved cysteine through the conserved F or W. A D gene is named only where the DNA matches it firmly. Clone size is stated in some rows and not others, as once, few, many or a class when expanded.

NA	TRBV6-6	TRBJ1-6	TRBD1	TGTGCCAGCAGTTACCCCTCCGGGACAGGGAATTCACCCCTCCACTTT	CASSYPSGTGNSPLHF
once	TRBV6-5	TRBJ2-7	TRBD2	TGTGCCAGCAGCGGACTAGCAACGGGGGAGAACGAGCAGTACTTC	CASSGLATGENEQYF
NA	TRBV28	TRBJ2-7	NA	TGTGCCAGCAGTACCACTAGACCAACCTACGAGCAGTACTTC	CASSTTRPTYEQYF
NA	TRBV29-1	TRBJ1-2	NA	TGCAGCGTTGATGGTGCTGCAGAGAAAAATGGCTACACCTTC	CSVDGAAEKNGYTF
NA	TRBV5-1	TRBJ2-7	TRBD1	TGCGCCAGCAGCCTGCAGGGGGCGCCCGGCTACGAGCAGTACTTC	CASSLQGAPGYEQYF
NA	TRBV7-9	TRBJ2-7	TRBD1	TGTGCCAGCAGCTTTTCGTTGACAGGGGCGGGCTACGAGCAGTACTTC	CASSFSLTGAGYEQYF
NA	TRBV12-3/TRBV12-4	TRBJ2-1	NA	TGTGCCAGCAGTTTCGGGGGACCACAGTTCTTC	CASSFGGPQFF
NA	TRBV6-2/TRBV6-3	TRBJ2-7	TRBD1	TGTGCCAGCAGCTTACCATGGGACAGATACGAGCAGTACTTC	CASSLPWDRYEQYF
NA	TRBV6-6	TRBJ1-5	TRBD1	TGTGCCAGCGGTGACAGGGGGTTAGGGAATCAGCCCCAGCATTTT	CASGDRGLGNQPQHF
NA	TRBV3-1/TRBV3-2	TRBJ2-3	NA	TGTGCCAGCAGCCAAGTGGGAGATACGCAGTATTTT	CASSQVGDTQYF
NA	TRBV10-2	TRBJ2-7	TRBD2	TGCGCCAGCTCTCAGCGGGAGGGATACGAGCAGTACTTC	CASSQREGYEQYF